The TCR beta chain under discussion was sequenced for a study of T cells in Graves' hyperthyroidism and ophthalmopathy. TCR beta CDR3 sequences were amplified from RNA transcripts. HTBI primers were employed in a first-round RT-PCR of the TCR CDR3. TCRdb analysed the multiplex PCR reads with MiXCR anew, one entry per CDR3 protein. This sample yields around 620,000 distinct CDR3 sequences, of which 40% to 55% are seen a single time; over 15% belongs to the top ten. Study findings and constraints: In simple terms, a model built on 13 V-J features told ophthalmopathy apart from stable hyperthyroidism. Most expanded thyroid clonotypes above 0.001 recurred in blood.

A remark on this clonotype: Its target is unknown.

The V gene end was trimmed by 5 bases and the J gene end by 10 bases; junction bases not matched to a gene: 7. Germline loops: CDR1 SGHRS, CDR2 YFSETQ. The CDR3 is made up of 12 amino acids. The V call is TRBV5-1, the J call TRBJ1-2; TRBD1 agrees at 8 bases. Sequencing was done on a sample of peripheral blood or thyroid tissue (not recorded which). The sequence was obtained from an adult woman with Graves' disease, either hyperthyroidism or ophthalmopathy (not recorded which). The CDR3 sequence is CASRPGGDDYTF. In DNA form, the CDR3 reads TGCGCCAGCAGACCAGGGGGCGATGACTACACCTTC.